A selection of T cell receptor beta chains follows, all from one sample in a study of CD8 T cells in Susac syndrome. TCRdb used MiXCR to reprocess the immunoSEQ multiplex PCR reads, holding one entry per CDR3 protein. The repertoire has more than 70,000 distinct CDR3 sequences, roughly 95% of them found once; the top ten carry about 0.5%. Sequencing was performed on CD8+ T cells from PBMCs. The source is a human donor with Susac syndrome. CDR3s include the opening cysteine and the closing phenylalanine or tryptophan. D genes are given only for firm matches. Only part of the rows carry a size: once, few, many, or a class if the clone is expanded.

abundance: .; j_gene: TRBJ2-1; v_gene: TRBV5-4; d_gene: .; len: 12; CDR3nt: TGTGCCAGCAGCCCGCTCGGGGATGAGCAGTTCTTC; CDR3aa: CASSPLGDEQFF
abundance: .; j_gene: TRBJ2-7; v_gene: TRBV9; d_gene: .; len: 14; CDR3nt: TGTGCCAGCAGCACAGGGTTCAGCTCCTACGAGCAGTACTTC; CDR3aa: CASSTGFSSYEQYF
abundance: .; j_gene: TRBJ2-2; v_gene: TRBV20-1; d_gene: .; len: 15; CDR3nt: TGCAGTGCTAGGGAGGACCTTATCCACACCGGGGAGCTGTTTTTT; CDR3aa: CSAREDLIHTGELFF
abundance: .; j_gene: TRBJ1-4; v_gene: TRBV19; d_gene: .; len: 14; CDR3nt: TGTGCCAGTGCGACTCATCCTAGCGATGAAAAACTGTTTTTT; CDR3aa: CASATHPSDEKLFF
abundance: .; j_gene: TRBJ2-2; v_gene: TRBV6-4; d_gene: .; len: 14; CDR3nt: TGTGCCAGCAGTGAGGAAGCCTACACCGGGGAGCTGTTTTTT; CDR3aa: CASSEEAYTGELFF
abundance: .; j_gene: TRBJ2-7; v_gene: TRBV3-1; d_gene: .; len: 15; CDR3nt: TGTGCCAGCAGCCCCCCAGGGGGGATCCCCTACGAGCAGTACTTC; CDR3aa: CASSPPGGIPYEQYF
abundance: .; j_gene: TRBJ2-7; v_gene: TRBV20-1; d_gene: .; len: 14; CDR3nt: TGCAGTGCTCGTATAAGAGACGGTATCTACGAGCAGTACTTC; CDR3aa: CSARIRDGIYEQYF
abundance: .; j_gene: TRBJ1-2; v_gene: TRBV24-1; d_gene: .; len: 14; CDR3nt: TGTGCCACCAGTGATTTACGTAGGGTGGTGGGCTACACCTTC; CDR3aa: CATSDLRRVVGYTF
abundance: .; j_gene: TRBJ1-4; v_gene: TRBV9; d_gene: .; len: 15; CDR3nt: TGTGCCAGCAGCGTAGGGGGGTCGGATAGGGAAAAACTGTTTTTT; CDR3aa: CASSVGGSDREKLFF
abundance: .; j_gene: TRBJ1-6; v_gene: TRBV2; d_gene: .; len: 14; CDR3nt: TGTGCCAGCAGTGTGGAAAGGGAAGGTTCACCCCTCCACTTT; CDR3aa: CASSVEREGSPLHF
abundance: .; j_gene: TRBJ2-1; v_gene: TRBV9; d_gene: TRBD2; len: 14; CDR3nt: TGTGCCAGCAGCCCTGGCGGGGGGCCCCGTGAGCAGTTCTTC; CDR3aa: CASSPGGGPREQFF
abundance: .; j_gene: TRBJ2-1; v_gene: TRBV19; d_gene: TRBD2; len: 14; CDR3nt: TGTGCCAGTAGTTCGGGACTAGGATACAATGAGCAGTTCTTC; CDR3aa: CASSSGLGYNEQFF
abundance: .; j_gene: TRBJ2-5; v_gene: TRBV7-9; d_gene: .; len: 11; CDR3nt: TGTGCCAGCACAGGCCAAGAGACCCAGTACTTC; CDR3aa: CASTGQETQYF
abundance: once; j_gene: TRBJ2-3; v_gene: TRBV28; d_gene: TRBD2; len: 14; CDR3nt: TGTGCCAGCAGCGCTAGCGGGGGGGCAGATACGCAGTATTTT; CDR3aa: CASSASGGADTQYF
abundance: .; j_gene: TRBJ2-7; v_gene: TRBV29-1; d_gene: TRBD1; len: 16; CDR3nt: TGCAGCGTTGAAGGGGGCAGGACAGGGGGATTCTACGAGCAGTACTTC; CDR3aa: CSVEGGRTGGFYEQYF
abundance: once; j_gene: TRBJ2-6; v_gene: TRBV12-3/TRBV12-4; d_gene: .; len: 17; CDR3nt: TGTGCCAGCAGTGCTTCAGGGGAAAGCTCTGGGGCCAACGTCCTGACTTTC; CDR3aa: CASSASGESSGANVLTF
abundance: .; j_gene: TRBJ2-7; v_gene: TRBV11-2; d_gene: TRBD2; len: 16; CDR3nt: TGTGCCAGCAGCCCCCGACTAGCGGGGGATTTATACGAGCAGTACTTC; CDR3aa: CASSPRLAGDLYEQYF
abundance: once; j_gene: TRBJ2-2; v_gene: TRBV27; d_gene: TRBD2; len: 15; CDR3nt: TGTGCCAGCAGACCTAGCGGGGCCCCAACCGGGGAGCTGTTTTTT; CDR3aa: CASRPSGAPTGELFF
abundance: .; j_gene: TRBJ2-5; v_gene: TRBV4-1; d_gene: TRBD2; len: 15; CDR3nt: TGCGCCAGCAGCCATGGGCTAGCGGGAGAAGAGACCCAGTACTTC; CDR3aa: CASSHGLAGEETQYF
abundance: .; j_gene: TRBJ1-2; v_gene: TRBV29-1; d_gene: .; len: 11; CDR3nt: TGCAGCGTGTCTCTCAGGGACGGCTACACCTTC; CDR3aa: CSVSLRDGYTF
abundance: .; j_gene: TRBJ1-1; v_gene: TRBV5-6; d_gene: .; len: 13; CDR3nt: TGTGCCAGCGCATGGGGGGTATACACTGAAGCTTTCTTT; CDR3aa: CASAWGVYTEAFF
abundance: .; j_gene: TRBJ2-7; v_gene: TRBV10-3; d_gene: .; len: 14; CDR3nt: TGTGCCATCAGTGATGCGGGCGCGTCCTTTTCAGTCGACTTC; CDR3aa: CAISDAGASFSVDF
abundance: .; j_gene: TRBJ2-7; v_gene: TRBV20-1; d_gene: .; len: 14; CDR3nt: TGCAGTGCTAGAGTAACAACTCGATCGGGCGAGCAGTACTTC; CDR3aa: CSARVTTRSGEQYF
abundance: .; j_gene: TRBJ2-2; v_gene: TRBV11-2; d_gene: TRBD2; len: 18; CDR3nt: TGTGCCAGCAGCTTAGTTTGGCGGGGGAACCCGAACACCGGGGAGCTGTTTTTT; CDR3aa: CASSLVWRGNPNTGELFF
abundance: .; j_gene: TRBJ1-4; v_gene: TRBV30; d_gene: .; len: 12; CDR3nt: TGTGCCCTCGACAAGGTGCATGAAAAACTGTTTTTT; CDR3aa: CALDKVHEKLFF
abundance: .; j_gene: TRBJ2-7; v_gene: TRBV4-1; d_gene: TRBD1; len: 14; CDR3nt: TGCGCCAGCAGCCTCCGGACAGGGGCCTACGAGCAGTACTTC; CDR3aa: CASSLRTGAYEQYF
abundance: .; j_gene: TRBJ2-7; v_gene: TRBV6-2/TRBV6-3; d_gene: TRBD1; len: 15; CDR3nt: TGTGCCAGCAGCCGACCCCAGGGGGCCTGGTACGAGCAGTACTTC; CDR3aa: CASSRPQGAWYEQYF
abundance: .; j_gene: TRBJ2-5; v_gene: TRBV5-6; d_gene: .; len: 14; CDR3nt: TGTGCCAGCAGCCTATCGACAGGTCAAGAGACCCAGTACTTC; CDR3aa: CASSLSTGQETQYF
abundance: .; j_gene: TRBJ1-1; v_gene: TRBV9; d_gene: .; len: 15; CDR3nt: TGTGCCAGCAGCGTAGGAAGAGGACCGAACACTGAAGCTTTCTTT; CDR3aa: CASSVGRGPNTEAFF
abundance: .; j_gene: TRBJ2-3; v_gene: TRBV27; d_gene: .; len: 12; CDR3nt: TGTGCCAGCAGCCGACGCACAGATACGCAGTATTTT; CDR3aa: CASSRRTDTQYF
abundance: .; j_gene: TRBJ2-5; v_gene: TRBV4-3; d_gene: .; len: 15; CDR3nt: TGCGCCAGCAGCCTAAATTGGGGCAGGGAAGAGACCCAGTACTTC; CDR3aa: CASSLNWGREETQYF
abundance: .; j_gene: TRBJ1-1; v_gene: TRBV29-1; d_gene: .; len: 12; CDR3nt: TGCAGCGTGGGACGGACGAACACTGAAGCTTTCTTT; CDR3aa: CSVGRTNTEAFF
abundance: .; j_gene: TRBJ2-1; v_gene: TRBV27; d_gene: .; len: 15; CDR3nt: TGTGCCAGCAGTCATCCCGGGGGCAGAGGGAATGAGCAGTTCTTC; CDR3aa: CASSHPGGRGNEQFF
abundance: .; j_gene: TRBJ2-2; v_gene: TRBV9; d_gene: .; len: 14; CDR3nt: TGTGCCAGCAGCGTAGTAAGTGAAACCGGGGAGCTGTTTTTT; CDR3aa: CASSVVSETGELFF
abundance: .; j_gene: TRBJ2-1; v_gene: TRBV10-3; d_gene: .; len: 14; CDR3nt: TGTGCCATCAGTGAGGAATACGCCTACAATGAGCAGTTCTTC; CDR3aa: CAISEEYAYNEQFF
abundance: once; j_gene: TRBJ2-1; v_gene: TRBV12-3/TRBV12-4; d_gene: .; len: 13; CDR3nt: TGTGCCAGCAGTTCCCCGCGGGGCCCTGAGCAGTTCTTC; CDR3aa: CASSSPRGPEQFF
abundance: .; j_gene: TRBJ2-7; v_gene: TRBV6-5; d_gene: .; len: 13; CDR3nt: TGTGCCAGCAGCGATCGGAAGGCTTACGAGCAGTACTTC; CDR3aa: CASSDRKAYEQYF
abundance: .; j_gene: TRBJ2-7; v_gene: TRBV12-3/TRBV12-4; d_gene: .; len: 12; CDR3nt: TGTGCCAGCAGTCCCCAGACTGGCGAGCAGTACTTC; CDR3aa: CASSPQTGEQYF
abundance: .; j_gene: TRBJ1-5; v_gene: TRBV7-9; d_gene: .; len: 15; CDR3nt: TGTGCCAGCAGCTTAGGGAGGGGAATTAATCAGCCCCAGCATTTT; CDR3aa: CASSLGRGINQPQHF
abundance: .; j_gene: TRBJ1-2; v_gene: TRBV24-1; d_gene: .; len: 14; CDR3nt: TGTGCCACCAGTGATACAACAGGGAGGAATGGCTACACCTTC; CDR3aa: CATSDTTGRNGYTF
abundance: .; j_gene: TRBJ2-7; v_gene: TRBV20-1; d_gene: .; len: 16; CDR3nt: TGCAGTGCTAGCGGGTACCGGGACCGAACTTCCTACGAGCAGTACTTC; CDR3aa: CSASGYRDRTSYEQYF
abundance: .; j_gene: TRBJ1-5; v_gene: TRBV14; d_gene: .; len: 13; CDR3nt: TGTGCCAGCAGCCAAGGCTTCAATCAGCCCCAGCATTTT; CDR3aa: CASSQGFNQPQHF
abundance: .; j_gene: TRBJ2-7; v_gene: TRBV7-9; d_gene: .; len: 13; CDR3nt: TGTGCCAGCAGCTTAGTTGCAAGCCACGAGCAGTACTTC; CDR3aa: CASSLVASHEQYF
abundance: .; j_gene: TRBJ2-7; v_gene: TRBV24-1; d_gene: .; len: 11; CDR3nt: TGTGCCACCAGTGTAGGCGTCGAGCAGTACTTC; CDR3aa: CATSVGVEQYF
abundance: .; j_gene: TRBJ2-1; v_gene: TRBV7-9; d_gene: TRBD2; len: 17; CDR3nt: TGTGCCAGCAGCATCTCGACTAGCGGGCCGGGCTGGTATGAGCAGTTCTTC; CDR3aa: CASSISTSGPGWYEQFF
abundance: .; j_gene: TRBJ1-6; v_gene: TRBV28; d_gene: .; len: 16; CDR3nt: TGTGCCAGCAGCTGGGCCTCGGAGTGGTATAATTCACCCCTCCACTTT; CDR3aa: CASSWASEWYNSPLHF
abundance: .; j_gene: TRBJ2-2; v_gene: TRBV11-2; d_gene: .; len: 14; CDR3nt: TGTGCCAGCAGCTTGCCTAGCCAGGGCCGGGAGCTGTTTTTT; CDR3aa: CASSLPSQGRELFF
abundance: .; j_gene: TRBJ2-5; v_gene: TRBV6-5; d_gene: .; len: 14; CDR3nt: TGTGCCAGCAGTTACGTTGGGGGTGTGGAGACCCAGTACTTC; CDR3aa: CASSYVGGVETQYF
abundance: .; j_gene: TRBJ2-5; v_gene: TRBV11-2; d_gene: .; len: 15; CDR3nt: TGTGCCAGCAGCTTAGAATGGGGTGGCCAAGAGACCCAGTACTTC; CDR3aa: CASSLEWGGQETQYF
abundance: once; j_gene: TRBJ2-3; v_gene: TRBV20-1; d_gene: TRBD2; len: 16; CDR3nt: TGCAGTGCTAGGACGACTAGCGACTACCGCACAGATACGCAGTATTTT; CDR3aa: CSARTTSDYRTDTQYF
abundance: .; j_gene: TRBJ1-5; v_gene: TRBV9; d_gene: .; len: 15; CDR3nt: TGTGCCAGCAGCGTAGAGGCCGGTGGCAATCAGCCCCAGCATTTT; CDR3aa: CASSVEAGGNQPQHF
abundance: .; j_gene: TRBJ2-7; v_gene: TRBV27; d_gene: .; len: 12; CDR3nt: TGTGCCAGCAGGGGGGTCTCCTACGAGCAGTACTTC; CDR3aa: CASRGVSYEQYF
abundance: .; j_gene: TRBJ2-2; v_gene: TRBV9; d_gene: TRBD2; len: 17; CDR3nt: TGTCCCACCACGACCTGTAGCGGGGGGGCTAGTAACGGGGAGCTGTTTTTT; CDR3aa: CPTTTCSGGASNGELFF
abundance: .; j_gene: TRBJ2-5; v_gene: TRBV6-2/TRBV6-3; d_gene: .; len: 12; CDR3nt: TGTGCCAGCAGTTACTCGATCGAGACCCAGTACTTC; CDR3aa: CASSYSIETQYF
abundance: .; j_gene: TRBJ2-7; v_gene: TRBV9; d_gene: .; len: 17; CDR3nt: TGTGCCAGCAGCGTAGCTCCGAGAGGGGGGAGCTCCTACGAGCAGTACTTC; CDR3aa: CASSVAPRGGSSYEQYF
abundance: .; j_gene: TRBJ2-2; v_gene: TRBV6-2/TRBV6-3; d_gene: .; len: 12; CDR3nt: TGTGCCAGCAGTTACAGTATCCGGGAGCTGTTTTTT; CDR3aa: CASSYSIRELFF
abundance: once; j_gene: TRBJ2-5; v_gene: TRBV29-1; d_gene: TRBD2; len: 14; CDR3nt: TGCAGCGTCCCGACTAGCGGGGTCAGCGAGACCCAGTACTTC; CDR3aa: CSVPTSGVSETQYF
abundance: .; j_gene: TRBJ2-7; v_gene: TRBV7-9; d_gene: TRBD1; len: 14; CDR3nt: TGTGCCAGCAGCCACCGGGACAGAATCTACGAGCAGTACTTC; CDR3aa: CASSHRDRIYEQYF
abundance: .; j_gene: TRBJ1-3; v_gene: TRBV9; d_gene: .; len: 14; CDR3nt: TGTGCCAGCAGCGTAAGAACATTTGGAAACACCATATATTTT; CDR3aa: CASSVRTFGNTIYF
abundance: .; j_gene: TRBJ2-3; v_gene: TRBV7-9; d_gene: TRBD1; len: 14; CDR3nt: TGTGCCAGCAGCTCACAGGGGGTCACAGATACGCAGTATTTT; CDR3aa: CASSSQGVTDTQYF